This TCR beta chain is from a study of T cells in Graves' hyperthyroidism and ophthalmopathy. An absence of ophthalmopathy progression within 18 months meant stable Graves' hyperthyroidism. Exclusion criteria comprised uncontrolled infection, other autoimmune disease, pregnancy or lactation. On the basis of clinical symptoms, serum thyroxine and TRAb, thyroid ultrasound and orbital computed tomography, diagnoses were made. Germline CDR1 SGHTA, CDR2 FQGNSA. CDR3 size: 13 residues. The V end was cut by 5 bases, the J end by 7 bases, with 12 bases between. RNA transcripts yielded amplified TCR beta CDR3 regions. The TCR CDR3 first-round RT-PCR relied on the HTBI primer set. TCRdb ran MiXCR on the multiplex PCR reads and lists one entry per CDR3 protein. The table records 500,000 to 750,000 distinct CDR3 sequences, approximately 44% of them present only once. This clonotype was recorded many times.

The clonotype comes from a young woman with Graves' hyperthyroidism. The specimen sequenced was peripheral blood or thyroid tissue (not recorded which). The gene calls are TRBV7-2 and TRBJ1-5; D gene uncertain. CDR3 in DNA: TGTGCCAGCAGCCCTCGGACTGGGCAGCCCCAGCATTTT. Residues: CASSPRTGQPQHF.